One sample yielded the 11 T cell receptor beta chains listed below, sequenced in a study of blood T cell repertoires in COVID-19. The protocol was immunoSEQ multiplex PCR, while the TCRdb copy is restricted to in-frame clones and leaves out a portion. The repertoire holds about 480,000 clones, approximately 90% seen once, with approximately 4.3% in the top ten. The sequencing sample was made of peripheral blood. The receptors here all came from a woman in her thirties with acute or convalescent COVID-19.

J is TRBJ2-5 and V is TRBV5-4; a possible D gene is TRBD1 (5 bases). Looked up from germline, CDR1 is SGHNT and CDR2 is YYREEE (reference sequence). V was clipped by 0 bases and J by 1 base, with 7 bases between them. The CDR3 is 14 amino acids. The CDR3 DNA reads TGTGCCAGCAGCTTGGCTGGGGCCCAAGAGACCCAGTACTTC. This gives the protein CASSLAGAQETQYF.

J is TRBJ1-2 and V is TRBV5-5; 7 positions agree with TRBD1. V shed 3 bases, J shed 3 bases, and the junction held 2 bases outside the gene matches. This CDR3 is built from 13 residues. Germline V gene sequence: CDR1 SGHKS, CDR2 YYEKEE (reference sequence). The CDR3 spells CASSYGTDYGYTF. As DNA, the CDR3 is TGTGCCAGCAGCTACGGGACAGACTATGGCTACACCTTC.

The genes are TRBV6-5 and TRBJ1-2; D is perhaps TRBD1 (6 bases). The CDR3 loop spans 15 amino acids. From germline, CDR1 is MNHEY and CDR2 SVGAGI. Trimming shortened V by 11 bases and J by 1 base, and 20 bases separated the two germline ends. This CDR3 is CASTRGARDNYGYTF. The CDR3 DNA reads TGTGCCTCCACGCGGGGGGCGAGGGATAACTATGGCTACACCTTC.

The V and J genes are TRBV7-9 and TRBJ2-7; TRBD1 agrees at 7 bases. Per the germline V gene, CDR1 is SEHNR and CDR2 is FQNEAQ (reference sequence). The V gene end was trimmed by 3 bases and the J gene end by 6 bases; junction bases not matched to a gene: 5. The CDR3 consists of 13 residues. The CDR3 DNA is TGTGCCAGCAGCTTCACAGGGGCCGGCGAGCAGTACTTC. This translates into CASSFTGAGEQYF.

The rearrangement joins TRBV5-4 to TRBJ2-7, with 9 bases aligning to TRBD2. This CDR3 comprises 16 residues. Germline V CDR1 and CDR2: SGHNT, YYREEE (reference sequence). V lost 0 bases and J lost 6; bases outside the gene matches: 10. CDR3 in DNA: TGTGCCAGCAGCTTGGGCGGGGGGGTATTGTTTGGCGAGCAGTACTTC. Translation gives CASSLGGGVLFGEQYF. Looking up the rest from reference TRBV5-4 and TRBJ2-7 gives the full variable domain: ETGVTQSPTHLIKTRGQQVTLRCSSQSGHNTVSWYQQALGQGPQFIFQYYREEENGRGNFPPRFSGLQFPNYSSELNVNALELDDSALYLCASSLGGGVLFGEQYFGPGTRLTVT.

The chain joins TRBV5-1 to TRBJ2-7, with 9 bases identical to TRBD1. The V segment lost 4 bases and the J segment 1 base; nucleotides outside the gene matches: 3. The CDR3 sequence is 14 residues long. CDR1 and CDR2 from the germline V gene are SGHRS and YFSETQ. This CDR3 reads CASSPGTGSYEQYF. The CDR3 DNA reads as TGCGCCAGCAGCCCCGGGACAGGGTCCTACGAGCAGTACTTC.

The rearrangement uses TRBV5-1 and TRBJ1-2, with D perhaps matching TRBD1 (5 bases). V lost 0 bases and J 4 bases, leaving 13 bases between the germline ends. The germline V gene has CDR1 SGHRS and CDR2 YFSETQ. The CDR3 spans 15 residues. CDR3 region: CASSLEPGQRYGYTF. The CDR3, as DNA: TGCGCCAGCAGCTTGGAGCCAGGGCAACGCTATGGCTACACCTTC.

This clone was observed a few times. V usage is TRBV3-1 (or the pseudogene TRBV3-2) and J usage is TRBJ2-3, with 13 bases matching TRBD2. Trimming at V came to 4 bases and at J to 5 bases, leaving 12 bases not matched to a gene. Germline V gene sequence: CDR1 LGHDT, CDR2 YNNKEL (reference sequence). The CDR3 length is 18 residues. The CDR3 protein is CASSRTSGGALYRDTQYF. CDR3 nucleotide sequence: TGTGCCAGCAGCCGTACTAGCGGGGGGGCCCTTTACAGAGATACGCAGTATTTT.

The rearrangement links TRBV2 to TRBJ2-7; possibly TRBD2 for D (5 bases). Per germline, CDR1 SNHLY and CDR2 FYNNEI. V was pared by 6 bases and J by 6 bases, with 6 bases between. The CDR3 is 10 amino acids. The CDR3 nucleotides are TGTGCCAGCAGGAGGGTCGAGCAGTACTTC. It yields the protein CASRRVEQYF. The full variable domain, its missing parts supplied by reference TRBV2 and TRBJ2-7, is EPEVTQTPSHQVTQMGQEVILRCVPISNHLYFYWYRQILGQKVEFLVSFYNNEISEKSEIFDDQFSVERPDGSNFTLKIRSTKLEDSAMYFCASRRVEQYFGPGTRLTVT.

The chain combines TRBV7-3 with TRBJ1-1; D call uncertain. The CDR3 runs to 15 residues. Germline CDR1 and CDR2: SGHTA and FQGTGA. The ends were cut back, 2 bases at V and 0 bases at J, with 10 bases in the middle. The CDR3 sequence is CASSLLAGMNTEAFF. The DNA for the CDR3 is TGTGCCAGCAGCTTACTCGCGGGAATGAACACTGAAGCTTTCTTT.

V usage is TRBV4-2 and J usage is TRBJ1-5; no clear D. The V end was cut by 4 bases, the J end by 5 bases, with 12 bases between. Germline V gene lookup returns CDR1 LGHNA and CDR2 YNFKEQ. The CDR3 runs to 14 residues. DNA for the CDR3: TGTGCCAGCAGCCTTACCTCCAGCGATCAGCCCCAGCATTTT. It translates to CASSLTSSDQPQHF.